This T cell receptor (beta chain) was obtained from a study of blood T cell repertoires in COVID-19. Study as a whole: Italy, Spain and the United States were the sources of the convalescent and acute COVID-19 samples. T cells, B-cell-depleted T cells, or PBMCs provided the cDNA or gDNA that served as material.

Original processing notes: Estimation of nucleated cell counts relied on the amplification of reference gene primers. Repertoires were generated with immunoSEQ multiplex PCR, while TCRdb's copy carries only in-frame clones and drops some. V and J calls and clone size follow that table, whereas D and trimming were derived from the DNA. This table holds a few hundred thousand clones, roughly nine tenths found once. Trimming removed 4 bases from V and 0 bases from J; junction bases left unmatched: 8. The germline V gene has CDR1 KGHSH and CDR2 LQKENI. The CDR3 sequence is 16 residues long. The chain links TRBV18 to TRBJ1-2, with 7 nucleotides matching TRBD1. The sequenced sample was peripheral blood. The source of this sequence is a young man who had recovered from COVID-19. CDR3 sequence: CASSLATGTANYGYTF. CDR3 DNA: TGTGCCAGCTCACTAGCTACCGGGACAGCTAACTATGGCTACACCTTC.